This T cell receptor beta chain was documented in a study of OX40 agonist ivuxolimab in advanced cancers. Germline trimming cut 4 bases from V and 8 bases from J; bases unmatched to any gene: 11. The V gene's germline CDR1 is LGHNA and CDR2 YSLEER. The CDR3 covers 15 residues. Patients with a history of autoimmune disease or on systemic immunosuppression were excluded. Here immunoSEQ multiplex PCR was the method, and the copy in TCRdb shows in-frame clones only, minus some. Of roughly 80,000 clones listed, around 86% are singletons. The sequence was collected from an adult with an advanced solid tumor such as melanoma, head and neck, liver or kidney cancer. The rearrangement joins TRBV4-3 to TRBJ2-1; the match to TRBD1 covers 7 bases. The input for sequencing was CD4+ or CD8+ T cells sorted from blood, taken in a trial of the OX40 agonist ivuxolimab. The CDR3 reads CASSLRGGGGDEQFF. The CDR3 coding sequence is TGCGCCAGCAGCCTCCGAGGGGGCGGAGGCGATGAGCAGTTCTTC.